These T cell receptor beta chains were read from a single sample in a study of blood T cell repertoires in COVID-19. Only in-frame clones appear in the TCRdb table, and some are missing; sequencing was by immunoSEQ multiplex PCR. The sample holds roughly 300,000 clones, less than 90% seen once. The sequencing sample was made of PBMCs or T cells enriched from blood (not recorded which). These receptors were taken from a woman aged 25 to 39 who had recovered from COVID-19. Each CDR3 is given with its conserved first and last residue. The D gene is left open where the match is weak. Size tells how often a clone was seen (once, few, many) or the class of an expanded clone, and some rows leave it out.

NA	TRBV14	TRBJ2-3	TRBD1	TGTGCCAGCAGCCAAGATCCGAGGGGGCGCTTCCCAGATACGCAGTATTTT	CASSQDPRGRFPDTQYF
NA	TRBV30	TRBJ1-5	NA	TGTGCCTGGAGTAGTCAGGGGATGAGCAATCAGCCCCAGCATTTT	CAWSSQGMSNQPQHF
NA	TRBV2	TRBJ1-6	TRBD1	TGTGCCAGCAGTGAATCGACAGGGAATCGTAATTCACCCCTCCACTTT	CASSESTGNRNSPLHF
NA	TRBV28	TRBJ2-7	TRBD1	TGTGCCAGCAGTATACAGGGGGCATACGAGCAGTACTTC	CASSIQGAYEQYF
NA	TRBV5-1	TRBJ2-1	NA	TGCGCCAGCAGCTCCCCCAAAGGGAGCTCCTACAATGAGCAGTTCTTC	CASSSPKGSSYNEQFF
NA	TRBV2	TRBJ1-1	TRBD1	TGTGCCAGCAGTTGGGACAGGGAGACTGAAGCTTTCTTT	CASSWDRETEAFF
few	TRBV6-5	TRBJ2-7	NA	TGTGCCAGCAGTCACCGGGTGGGCTACGAGCAGTACTTC	CASSHRVGYEQYF
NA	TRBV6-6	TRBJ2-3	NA	TGTGCCAGTAGAAATGGAGGTCCTAAGTCGACAGATACGCAGTATTTT	CASRNGGPKSTDTQYF
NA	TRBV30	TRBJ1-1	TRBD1	TGTGCCTGGAGTGGGGGACAGGGGAGGACTGAAGCTTTCTTT	CAWSGGQGRTEAFF
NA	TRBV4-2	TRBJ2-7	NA	TGTGCCAGCAGCCAAGATTTAAGGGGGTACGAGCAGTACTTC	CASSQDLRGYEQYF
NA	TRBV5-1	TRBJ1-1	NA	TGCGCCAGCAGCCGAGACACTGAAGCTTTCTTT	CASSRDTEAFF
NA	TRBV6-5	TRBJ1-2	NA	TGTGCCAGCAGGGGGCAGGGATATCATGGCTACACCTTC	CASRGQGYHGYTF
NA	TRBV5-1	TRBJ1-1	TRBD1	TGCGCCAGCAGCGGGGGGACAGCGTGGAACACTGAAGCTTTCTTT	CASSGGTAWNTEAFF
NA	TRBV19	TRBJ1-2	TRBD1	TGTGCCAGTAGTTTACAGCGACAGGGGGCTGATGGCTACACCTTC	CASSLQRQGADGYTF
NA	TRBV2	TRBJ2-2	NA	TGTGCCAGCACGAGGGAGTCGAACACCGGGGAGCTGTTTTTT	CASTRESNTGELFF
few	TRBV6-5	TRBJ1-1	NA	TGTGCCAGCAGTTACGGGAGGACTGAGAACACTGAAGCTTTCTTT	CASSYGRTENTEAFF
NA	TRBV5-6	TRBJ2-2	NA	TGTGCCAGCAGCCCGCAAACCGGCGGAACCGGGGAGCTGTTTTTT	CASSPQTGGTGELFF
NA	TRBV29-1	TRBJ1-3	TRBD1	TGCAGCGTCAAGACAGGGCTTGGAAACACCATATATTTT	CSVKTGLGNTIYF
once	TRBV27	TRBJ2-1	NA	TGTGCCAGCAGTCCGCTGGGCGACAGCTCCTACAATGAGCAGTTCTTC	CASSPLGDSSYNEQFF
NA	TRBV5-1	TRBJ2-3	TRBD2	TGCGCCAGCGCCAGCGGGGAACGGGCAGATACGCAGTATTTT	CASASGERADTQYF
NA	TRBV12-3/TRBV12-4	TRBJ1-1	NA	TGTGCCAGCAGCGCTCAGGGGAACACTGAAGCTTTCTTT	CASSAQGNTEAFF
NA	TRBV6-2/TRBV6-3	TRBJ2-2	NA	TGTGCCAGCAGCCCCCGGGGGAGTTTCACGGACACCGGGGAGCTGTTTTTT	CASSPRGSFTDTGELFF
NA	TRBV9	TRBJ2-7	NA	TGTGCCAGCAGCCTAGATCAGGGGTCGCAGTACGAGCAGTACTTC	CASSLDQGSQYEQYF
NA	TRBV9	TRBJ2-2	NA	TGTGCCAGCAGCGCACAGGGATCCCCCGGGGAGCTGTTTTTT	CASSAQGSPGELFF
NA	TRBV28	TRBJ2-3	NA	TGTGCCAGCAGTCCATTGGGGAGATCGACAGATACGCAGTATTTT	CASSPLGRSTDTQYF
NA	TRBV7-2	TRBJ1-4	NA	TGTGCCAGCAGCTTAGACGTCAGGGTAGGCAATGAAAAACTGTTTTTT	CASSLDVRVGNEKLFF
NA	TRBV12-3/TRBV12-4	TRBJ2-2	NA	TGTGCCAGCAGTTTAGCGCAGGATCGGGAGCTGTTTTTT	CASSLAQDRELFF
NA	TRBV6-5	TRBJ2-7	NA	TGTGCCAGCAGTTACACCGCGGGATCTACCACTCCGTACTTC	CASSYTAGSTTPYF
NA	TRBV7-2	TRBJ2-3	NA	TGTGCCAGCAGCTTAGCCTCCCTCCCCGGGACAGATACGCAGTATTTT	CASSLASLPGTDTQYF
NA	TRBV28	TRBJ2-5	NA	TGTGCCAGCAGTCAAGCCTGGACAGCCAACTTATGGCAAGAGACCCAGTACTTC	CASSQAWTANLWQETQYF
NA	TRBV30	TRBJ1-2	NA	TGTGCCTGGAGGAAGGGGTTCGCAGACGGCGGCTACACCTTC	CAWRKGFADGGYTF